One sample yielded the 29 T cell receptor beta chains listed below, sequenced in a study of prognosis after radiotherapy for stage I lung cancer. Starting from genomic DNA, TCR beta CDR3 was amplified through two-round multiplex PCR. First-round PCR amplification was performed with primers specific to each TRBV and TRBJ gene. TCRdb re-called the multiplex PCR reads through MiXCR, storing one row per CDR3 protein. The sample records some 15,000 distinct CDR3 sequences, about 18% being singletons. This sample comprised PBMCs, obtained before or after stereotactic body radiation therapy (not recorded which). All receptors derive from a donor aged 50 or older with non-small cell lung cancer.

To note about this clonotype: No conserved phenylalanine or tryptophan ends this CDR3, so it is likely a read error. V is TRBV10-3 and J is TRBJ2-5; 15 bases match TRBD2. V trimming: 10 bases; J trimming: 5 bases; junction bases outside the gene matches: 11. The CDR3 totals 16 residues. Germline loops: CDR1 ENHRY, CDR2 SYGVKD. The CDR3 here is CATARTSGGVGETQYL. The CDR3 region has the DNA TGTGCCACCGCCAGGACTAGCGGGGGGGTAGGGGAGACCCAGTACCTC.

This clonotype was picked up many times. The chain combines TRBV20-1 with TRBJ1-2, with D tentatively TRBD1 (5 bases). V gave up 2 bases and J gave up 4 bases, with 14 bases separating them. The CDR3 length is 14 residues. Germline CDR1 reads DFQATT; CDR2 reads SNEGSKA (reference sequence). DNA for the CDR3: TGCAGTGCTAGAAAACAGGACCAGGGCTATGGCTACACCTTC. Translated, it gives CSARKQDQGYGYTF.

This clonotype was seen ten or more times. The CDR3 DNA follows: TGTGCCAGCAGTTACCGAGGGCGGAGGGTCCAAGAGACCCAGTACTTC. The encoded protein is CASSYRGRRVQETQYF. The chain uses TRBV6-2 or TRBV6-3 and TRBJ2-5; TRBD2 is a possible D gene (6 bases). Trimming left V 2 bases short and J 1 base short, with 14 bases between. Germline-derived CDR1 and CDR2 are MNHEY and SVGEGT. The CDR3 totals 16 residues.

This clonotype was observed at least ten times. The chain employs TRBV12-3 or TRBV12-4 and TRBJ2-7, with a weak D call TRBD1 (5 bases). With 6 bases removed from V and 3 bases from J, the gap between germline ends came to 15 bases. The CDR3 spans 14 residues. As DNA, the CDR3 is TGTGCCAGCAGCCGACAGACCGCACACTACGAGCAGTACTTC. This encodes CASSRQTAHYEQYF.

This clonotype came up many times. In nucleotides, the CDR3 is TGTGCCAGCAGTTCCGACAGGGGCAATCAGCCCCAGCATTTT. Translated: CASSSDRGNQPQHF. The rearrangement joins TRBV28 to TRBJ1-5, with 7 bases fitting TRBD1. Germline V gene lookup returns CDR1 MDHEN and CDR2 SYDVKM. Trimming took 4 bases from V and 2 from J; bases not matched to a gene: 2. This CDR3 has 14 residues.

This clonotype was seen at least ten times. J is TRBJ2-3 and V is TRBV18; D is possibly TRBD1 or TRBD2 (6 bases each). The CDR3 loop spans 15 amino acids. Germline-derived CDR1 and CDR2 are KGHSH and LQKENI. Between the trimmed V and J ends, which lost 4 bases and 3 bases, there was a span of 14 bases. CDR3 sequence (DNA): TGTGCCAGCTCACGCCAAAGGGGGGATACAGATACGCAGTATTTT. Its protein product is CASSRQRGDTDTQYF.

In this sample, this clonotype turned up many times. The CDR3 nucleotides read TGTGCCAGCAGCTTAGGGGTCAGGGGCACCTATCAGCCCCAGCATTTT. Translated, it gives CASSLGVRGTYQPQHF. The V gene is TRBV7-2, the J gene TRBJ1-5, with D perhaps matching TRBD1 (6 bases). Germline V lookup: CDR1 SGHTA, CDR2 FQGNSA. Deletions cut 1 base from V and 5 bases from J, with 15 bases between. The CDR3 runs 16 residues.

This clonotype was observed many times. The DNA for the CDR3 is TGCAGTGCATGGGGAAAAGACCCCTCGCAGTATTTT. Its translation is CSAWGKDPSQYF. This rearrangement joins TRBV20-1 to TRBJ2-3; D unclear. This CDR3 spans 12 amino acids. Trimming pared 6 bases from V and 10 bases from J, leaving 17 bases between. The germline V gene has CDR1 DFQATT and CDR2 SNEGSKA (reference sequence).

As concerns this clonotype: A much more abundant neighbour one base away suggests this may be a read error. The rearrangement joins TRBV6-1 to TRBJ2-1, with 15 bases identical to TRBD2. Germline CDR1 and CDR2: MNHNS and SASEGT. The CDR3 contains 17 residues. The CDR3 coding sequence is TGTGCCATCAGTGACGGACTAGCGGGGGGGCTCTACAATGAGCAGTTCTTC. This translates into CAISDGLAGGLYNEQFF.

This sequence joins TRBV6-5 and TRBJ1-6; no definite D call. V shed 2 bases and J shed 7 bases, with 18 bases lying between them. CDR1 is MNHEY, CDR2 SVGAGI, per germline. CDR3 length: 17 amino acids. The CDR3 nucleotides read TGTGCCAGCAGTTACGGGGTAGTGGGGATGTGGAATTCACCCCTCCACTTT. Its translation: CASSYGVVGMWNSPLHF.

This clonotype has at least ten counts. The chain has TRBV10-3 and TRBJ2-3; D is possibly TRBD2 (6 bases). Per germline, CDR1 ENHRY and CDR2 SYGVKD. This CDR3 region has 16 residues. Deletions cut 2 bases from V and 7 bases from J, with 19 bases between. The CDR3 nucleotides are TGTGCCATCAGTGAGCTTCAGGGAGGTCTAGTTTATACGCAGTATTTT. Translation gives CAISELQGGLVYTQYF.

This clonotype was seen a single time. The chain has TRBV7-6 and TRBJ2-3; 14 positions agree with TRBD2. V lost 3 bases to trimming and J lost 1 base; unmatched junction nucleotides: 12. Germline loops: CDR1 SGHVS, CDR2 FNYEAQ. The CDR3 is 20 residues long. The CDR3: CASSFLGTSGSCIGTDTQYF. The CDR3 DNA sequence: TGTGCCAGCAGCTTCCTCGGGACTAGCGGGAGTTGCATTGGCACAGATACGCAGTATTTT. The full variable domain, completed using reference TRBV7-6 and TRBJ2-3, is GAGVSQSPRYKVTKRGQDVALRCDPISGHVSLYWYRQALGQGPEFLTYFNYEAQQDKSGLPNDRFSAERPEGSISTLTIQRTEQRDSAMYRCASSFLGTSGSCIGTDTQYFGPGTRLTVL.

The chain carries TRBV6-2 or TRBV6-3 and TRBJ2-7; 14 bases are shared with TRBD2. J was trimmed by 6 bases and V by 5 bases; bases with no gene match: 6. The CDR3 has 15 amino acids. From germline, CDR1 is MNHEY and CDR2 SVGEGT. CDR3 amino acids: CASSTTGLAGVEQYF. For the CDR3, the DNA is TGTGCCAGCAGTACCACGGGACTAGCGGGAGTCGAGCAGTACTTC.

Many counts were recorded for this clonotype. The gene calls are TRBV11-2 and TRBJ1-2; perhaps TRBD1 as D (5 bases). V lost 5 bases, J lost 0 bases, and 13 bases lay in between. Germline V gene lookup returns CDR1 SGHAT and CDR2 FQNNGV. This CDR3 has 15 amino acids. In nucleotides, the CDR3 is TGTGCCAGCAGCCGGGTCGGGGGGTCTAACTATGGCTACACCTTC. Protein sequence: CASSRVGGSNYGYTF.

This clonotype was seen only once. DNA for the CDR3: TGTGCCAGCAGCTGGGGGGACAGGGCAGAAGAGACCCAGTACTTC. Translating it yields CASSWGDRAEETQYF. The chain carries TRBV7-9 and TRBJ2-5; 9 bases match TRBD1. The V segment lost 4 bases and the J segment 3 bases; nucleotides outside the gene matches: 6. The CDR3 consists of 15 residues. From germline, CDR1 is SEHNR and CDR2 FQNEAQ (reference sequence).

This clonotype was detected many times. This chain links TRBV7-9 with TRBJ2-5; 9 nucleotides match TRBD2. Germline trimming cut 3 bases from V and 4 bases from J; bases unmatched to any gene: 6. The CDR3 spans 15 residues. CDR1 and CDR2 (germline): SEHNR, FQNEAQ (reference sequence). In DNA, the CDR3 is TGTGCCAGCAGCTTGGGCGGGACTAGCTTAGAGACCCAGTACTTC. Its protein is CASSLGGTSLETQYF.

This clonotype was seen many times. The CDR3 loop is CASSPAGTTQETQYF. CDR3 sequence (DNA): TGTGCCAGCTCACCTGCCGGGACAACTCAAGAGACCCAGTACTTC. This chain joins TRBV18 and TRBJ2-5; perhaps TRBD1 as D (6 bases). The V gene's germline CDR1 is KGHSH and CDR2 LQKENI. The CDR3 runs to 15 residues. The ends were cut back, 3 bases at V and 2 bases at J, with 13 bases in the middle.

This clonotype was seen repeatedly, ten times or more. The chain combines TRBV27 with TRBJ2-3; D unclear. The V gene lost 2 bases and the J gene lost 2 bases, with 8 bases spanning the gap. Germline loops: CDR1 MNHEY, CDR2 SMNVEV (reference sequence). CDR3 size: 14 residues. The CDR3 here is CASSLTWATDTQYF. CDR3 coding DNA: TGTGCCAGCAGTTTAACGTGGGCCACAGATACGCAGTATTTT.

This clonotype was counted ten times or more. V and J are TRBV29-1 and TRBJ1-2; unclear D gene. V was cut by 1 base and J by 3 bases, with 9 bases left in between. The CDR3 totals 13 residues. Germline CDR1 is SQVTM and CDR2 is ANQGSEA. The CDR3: CSVEAGKHYGYTF. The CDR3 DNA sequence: TGCAGCGTTGAAGCCGGGAAGCACTATGGCTACACCTTC.

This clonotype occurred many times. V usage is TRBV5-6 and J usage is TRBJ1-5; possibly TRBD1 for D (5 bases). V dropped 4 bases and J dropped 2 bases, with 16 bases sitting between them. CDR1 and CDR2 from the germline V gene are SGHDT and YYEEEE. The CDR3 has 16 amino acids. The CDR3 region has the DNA TGTGCCAGCAGCGTATATCGCGGGGGAGGCAATCAGCCCCAGCATTTT. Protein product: CASSVYRGGGNQPQHF.

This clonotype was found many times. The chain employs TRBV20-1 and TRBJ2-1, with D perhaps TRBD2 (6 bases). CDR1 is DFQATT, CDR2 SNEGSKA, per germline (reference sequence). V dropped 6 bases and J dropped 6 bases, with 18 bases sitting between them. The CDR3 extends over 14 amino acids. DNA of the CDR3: TGCAGTGCCCTATTGGGCGGGGTTGGCAATGAGCAGTTCTTC. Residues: CSALLGGVGNEQFF.

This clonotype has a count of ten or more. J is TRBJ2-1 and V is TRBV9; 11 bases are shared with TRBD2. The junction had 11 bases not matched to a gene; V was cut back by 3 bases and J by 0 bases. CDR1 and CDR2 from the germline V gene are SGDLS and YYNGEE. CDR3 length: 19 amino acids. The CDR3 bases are TGTGCCAGCAGCGCTGGACTAGCGGGTCCTACGAGCTCCTACAATGAGCAGTTCTTC. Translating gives CASSAGLAGPTSSYNEQFF. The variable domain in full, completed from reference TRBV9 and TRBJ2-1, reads DSGVTQTPKHLITATGQRVTLRCSPRSGDLSVYWYQQSLDQGLQFLIQYYNGEERAKGNILERFSAQQFPDLHSELNLSSLELGDSALYFCASSAGLAGPTSSYNEQFFGPGTRLTVL.

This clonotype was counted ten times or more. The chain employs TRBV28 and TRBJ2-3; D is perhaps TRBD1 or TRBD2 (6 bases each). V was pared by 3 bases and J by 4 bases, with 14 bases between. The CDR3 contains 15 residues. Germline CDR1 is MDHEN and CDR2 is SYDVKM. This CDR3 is CASSFPGGASDTQYF. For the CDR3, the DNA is TGTGCCAGCAGTTTCCCCGGGGGCGCTTCAGATACGCAGTATTTT. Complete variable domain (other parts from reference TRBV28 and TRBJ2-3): DVKVTQSSRYLVKRTGEKVFLECVQDMDHENMFWYRQDPGLGLRLIYFSYDVKMKEKGDIPEGYSVSREKKERFSLILESASTNQTSMYLCASSFPGGASDTQYFGPGTRLTVL.

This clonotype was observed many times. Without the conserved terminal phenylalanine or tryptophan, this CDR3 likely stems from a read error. The CDR3 DNA follows: TGTGCCAGCATACTAGCACAGGGTGGATACGAGCAGTACCTC. Its translation: CASILAQGGYEQYL. The chain combines TRBV6-1 with TRBJ2-7; D tentatively reads TRBD1 or TRBD2 (6 bases each). V lost 7 bases, J lost 4 bases, and 17 bases lay in between. Germline V lookup: CDR1 MNHNS, CDR2 SASEGT. The CDR3 runs to 14 residues.

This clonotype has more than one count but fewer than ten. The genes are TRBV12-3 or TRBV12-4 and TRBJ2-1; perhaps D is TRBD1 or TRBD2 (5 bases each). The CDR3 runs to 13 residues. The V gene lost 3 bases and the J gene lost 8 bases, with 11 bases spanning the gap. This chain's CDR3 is CASSLGRNDEQFF. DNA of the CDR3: TGTGCCAGCAGTTTGGGACGTAACGATGAGCAGTTCTTC.

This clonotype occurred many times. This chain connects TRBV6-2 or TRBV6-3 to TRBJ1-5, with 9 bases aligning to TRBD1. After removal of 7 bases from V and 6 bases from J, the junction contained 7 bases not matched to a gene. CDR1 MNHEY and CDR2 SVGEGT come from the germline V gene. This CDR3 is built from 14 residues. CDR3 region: CASTSDRGGQPQHF. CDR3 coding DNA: TGTGCCAGCACCTCGGACAGGGGCGGTCAGCCCCAGCATTTT.

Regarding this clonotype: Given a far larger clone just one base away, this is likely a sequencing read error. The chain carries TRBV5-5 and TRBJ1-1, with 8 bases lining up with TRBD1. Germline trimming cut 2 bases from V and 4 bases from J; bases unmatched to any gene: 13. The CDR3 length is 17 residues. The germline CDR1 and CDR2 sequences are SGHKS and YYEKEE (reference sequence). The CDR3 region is CASSLYTLRTGFTEAFF. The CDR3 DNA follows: TGTGCCAGCAGCTTATACACGCTAAGGACAGGGTTCACTGAAGCTTTCTTT.

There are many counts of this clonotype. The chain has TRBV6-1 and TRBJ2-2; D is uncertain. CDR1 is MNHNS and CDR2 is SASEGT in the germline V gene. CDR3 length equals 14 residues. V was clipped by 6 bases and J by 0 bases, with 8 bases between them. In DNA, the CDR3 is TGTGCCAGCAGGATGACTGCGAACACCGGGGAGCTGTTTTTT. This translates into CASRMTANTGELFF.

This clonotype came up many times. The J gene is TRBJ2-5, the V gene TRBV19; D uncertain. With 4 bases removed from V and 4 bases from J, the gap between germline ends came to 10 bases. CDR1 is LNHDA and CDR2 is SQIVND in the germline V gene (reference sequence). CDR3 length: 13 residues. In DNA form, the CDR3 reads TGTGCCAGTAGTAGGGGAAGGATAGAGACCCAGTACTTC. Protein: CASSRGRIETQYF.